These 15 T cell receptor beta chains share one sample of origin, sequenced in a study of naive and memory T cell subsets. The study's findings and limits: Possibly reflecting memory cells re-expressing CD45RA, a few larger clonotypes occurred in naive repertoires, especially CD8.

Two oligonucleotides, mixed equimolar, formed the beta constant-region primer covering TRBC1 and TRBC2. Ligated cDNA was amplified by four rounds of PCR with nested alpha and beta constant-region primers and SP2. MiXCR, run by TCRdb on the UMI-ligation and nested PCR reads, gives a single entry per CDR3 protein. The sample records 150,000 or so distinct CDR3 sequences, about 23% being singletons. No antigen has been identified for these receptors. Sequencing input: naive CD4+ T cells from blood. The receptors originated from a human donor in good health.

This chain uses TRBV28 with TRBJ2-7; possibly TRBD1 for D (6 bases). V was cut by 2 bases and J by 2 bases, with 10 bases left in between. This CDR3 spans 14 amino acids. Per germline, CDR1 MDHEN and CDR2 SYDVKM. The CDR3 sequence is CASSLVDRPYEQYF. For the CDR3, the DNA is TGTGCCAGCAGTTTAGTGGACAGACCCTACGAGCAGTACTTC. Based on the CDR3 plus reference TRBV28 and TRBJ2-7, the full variable domain is DVKVTQSSRYLVKRTGEKVFLECVQDMDHENMFWYRQDPGLGLRLIYFSYDVKMKEKGDIPEGYSVSREKKERFSLILESASTNQTSMYLCASSLVDRPYEQYFGPGTRLTVT.

Written as DNA, the CDR3 is TGTGCCAGCAGTTTAGCGAGTACGGGTGAGCAGTTCTTC. Translating gives CASSLASTGEQFF. The chain combines TRBV12-3 or TRBV12-4 with TRBJ2-1; D not certain. V dropped 0 bases and J dropped 9 bases, with 9 bases sitting between them. CDR3 length: 13 residues.

The chain links TRBV25-1 to TRBJ1-5; tentative D call: TRBD1 (6 bases). The V gene's germline CDR1 is MGHDK and CDR2 SYGVNS. The CDR3 has 16 amino acids. The germline V and J ends were trimmed by 3 bases and 0 bases, with 12 bases remaining between them. The CDR3 loop is CASSDSTGYSNQPQHF. CDR3 nucleotide sequence: TGTGCCAGCAGTGATTCAACAGGGTATAGCAATCAGCCCCAGCATTTT.

The V gene is TRBV6-2 or TRBV6-3, the J gene TRBJ2-3, with TRBD2 matching over 10 bases. The trim removed 5 bases at V and 6 bases at J, leaving 8 bases unmatched. This CDR3 is 15 amino acids long. CDR1 is MNHEY and CDR2 is SVGEGT in the germline V gene. This CDR3 reads CASSPEAGGPDTQYF. CDR3 DNA: TGTGCCAGCAGTCCAGAAGCGGGAGGGCCGGATACGCAGTATTTT.

This clonotype was picked up many times. This sequence joins TRBV2 and TRBJ2-3, with D unclear. Germline CDR1 is SNHLY and CDR2 is FYNNEI. CDR3 length equals 12 residues. The V and J ends lost 8 bases and 2 bases respectively, with 8 bases between them. The CDR3, as DNA: TGTGCCAGCTCGACTCACACAGATACGCAGTATTTT. It translates to CASSTHTDTQYF.

This clonotype came up a few times. The chain combines TRBV29-1 with TRBJ2-3; D gene ambiguous. CDR1 is SQVTM, CDR2 ANQGSEA, per germline. Trimming took 3 bases from V and 8 from J, leaving 6 bases between them. The CDR3 totals 10 residues. CDR3 loop: CSVEVGTQYF. CDR3 coding DNA: TGCAGCGTTGAGGTCGGTACGCAGTATTTT.

This clonotype was found a few times. In DNA, the CDR3 is TGTGCCAGCAGCTTAAACTCAGGGGGACTCGACGAGCAGTACTTC. Protein: CASSLNSGGLDEQYF. The chain recombines TRBV7-3 with TRBJ2-7; tentatively, D is TRBD1 (7 bases). The CDR3 covers 15 residues. Germline V gene sequence: CDR1 SGHTA, CDR2 FQGTGA. V lost 1 base, J lost 5 bases, and 15 bases lay in between. The full variable domain, with the rest looked up from reference TRBV7-3 and TRBJ2-7, is GAGVSQTPSNKVTEKGKYVELRCDPISGHTALYWYRQSLGQGPEFLIYFQGTGAADDSGLPNDRFFAVRPEGSVSTLKIQRTERGDSAVYLCASSLNSGGLDEQYFGPGTRLTVT.

This clonotype was detected many times. The J gene is TRBJ2-2, the V gene TRBV30; 7 bases fit TRBD1. Germline V gene data show CDR1 as GTSNPN and CDR2 as SVGIG (reference sequence). This CDR3 has 13 residues. V shed 3 bases and J 6 bases; nucleotides not matched to a gene: 4. The CDR3 nucleotides read TGTGCCTGGAGCCTAGGGGGCCCCGGGGAGCTGTTTTTT. This encodes CAWSLGGPGELFF.

This clonotype showed up just a few times. The chain employs TRBV3-1 and TRBJ2-2, with 7 bases identical to TRBD1. CDR3 length: 15 amino acids. Germline V lookup: CDR1 LGHDT, CDR2 YNNKEL (reference sequence). Trimming cost V 3 bases and J 2 bases; bases outside gene matches: 3. This CDR3 reads CASSQTGSNTGELFF. DNA for the CDR3: TGTGCCAGCAGCCAGACAGGGAGTAACACCGGGGAGCTGTTTTTT.

The genes are TRBV19 and TRBJ1-4; the D gene is possibly TRBD1 (6 bases). Germline V gene sequence: CDR1 LNHDA, CDR2 SQIVND (reference sequence). Trimming left V 6 bases short and J 5 bases short, with 16 bases between. CDR3 size: 15 residues. In DNA, the CDR3 is TGTGCCAGTAGAAGTAACAGGGACCTAAATGAAAAACTGTTTTTT. Its protein product is CASRSNRDLNEKLFF.

This clonotype was seen just once. The gene calls are TRBV28 and TRBJ1-2, with D perhaps matching TRBD1 (5 bases). With 2 bases removed from V and 0 bases from J, the gap between germline ends came to 22 bases. The CDR3 runs to 19 residues. CDR1 is MDHEN and CDR2 is SYDVKM in the germline V gene. The CDR3 DNA follows: TGTGCCAGCAGTTTACTCCGGTATAGGGCGGACAACCCTAACTATGGCTACACCTTC. Translated: CASSLLRYRADNPNYGYTF.

This clonotype has more than one count but fewer than ten. The chain carries TRBV7-9 and TRBJ1-5; the D is unclear. Germline assignment: CDR1 SEHNR and CDR2 FQNEAQ (reference sequence). V shed 5 bases and J shed 2 bases, with 10 bases lying between them. The CDR3 runs to 14 residues. In DNA, the CDR3 is TGTGCCAGCAGCAAAGACGGGCGCAATCAGCCCCAGCATTTT. Its translation is CASSKDGRNQPQHF.

This clonotype was counted ten times or more. One end of the junction does not line up with germline, which may come from a read error. The chain joins TRBV5-1 to TRBJ2-1, with 15 bases fitting TRBD2. This CDR3 comprises 15 residues. From germline, CDR1 is SGHRS and CDR2 YFSETQ. Here the CDR3 DNA reads TGTGCCAGCAGTTTGGGGACTAGCGGGAGGAATGAGCAGTTCTTC. As protein: CASSLGTSGRNEQFF.

The gene calls are TRBV28 and TRBJ1-1, with unresolved D. CDR1 is MDHEN, CDR2 SYDVKM, per germline. V lost 5 bases and J 6 bases, leaving 10 bases between the germline ends. This CDR3 has 12 residues. CDR3 nucleotide sequence: TGTGCCAGCAGTCTCTTAAGATCTGAAGCTTTCTTT. Translating it yields CASSLLRSEAFF.

The chain carries TRBV29-1 and TRBJ2-6, with D perhaps TRBD1 (6 bases). The V gene lost 3 bases and the J gene lost 4 bases, with 7 bases spanning the gap. Germline V CDR1 and CDR2: SQVTM, ANQGSEA. The CDR3 is 13 residues long. CDR3 DNA: TGCAGCGTTGAGGGGGCAGGGGCCAACGTCCTGACTTTC. Translation gives CSVEGAGANVLTF.